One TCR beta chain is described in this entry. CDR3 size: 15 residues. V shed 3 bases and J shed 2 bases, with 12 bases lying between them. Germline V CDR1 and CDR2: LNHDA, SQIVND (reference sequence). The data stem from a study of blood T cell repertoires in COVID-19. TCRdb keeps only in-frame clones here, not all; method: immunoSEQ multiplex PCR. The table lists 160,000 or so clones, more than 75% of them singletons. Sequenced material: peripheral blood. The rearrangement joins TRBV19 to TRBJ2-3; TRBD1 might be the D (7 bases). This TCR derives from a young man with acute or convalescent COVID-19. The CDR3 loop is CASSMEGAITDTQYF. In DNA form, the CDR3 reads TGTGCCAGTAGTATGGAGGGGGCTATCACAGATACGCAGTATTTT.